The TCR beta chain under discussion was sequenced for a study of T cell responses to AZD1222 COVID-19 vaccine. Study outcomes and limitations: Recipients of AZD1222 seropositive at baseline numbered only 6 or 7. Targets within unmutated variant regions were reportedly found for nearly half of spike-specific TCRs. The donor cohort was predominantly white British with a female majority, and clonal diversity may have been underestimated.

CDR3 length: 12 residues. The germline gives CDR1 LGHDT, CDR2 YNNKEL (reference sequence). V gave up 3 bases and J gave up 13 bases, with 16 bases separating them. The method was immunoSEQ multiplex PCR; TCRdb's version includes in-frame clones alone and lacks a portion of them. The table has fewer than 200,000 clones, 91% seen once. In regard to this clone: Antigen: not known.

The sample consisted of peripheral blood, taken 28 days after the second AZD1222 dose. V gene TRBV3-1 (or the pseudogene TRBV3-2) combines with J gene TRBJ2-7, with D hard to call. This TCR came from an adult who received the AZD1222 COVID-19 vaccine. In DNA form, the CDR3 reads TGTGCCAGCAGCCACCTCAGTACAGTACTTTACTTC. It specifies CASSHLSTVLYF.